The 5 T cell receptor beta chains reported below all come from one sample, sequenced in a study of blood T cell repertoires in COVID-19. Generated by immunoSEQ multiplex PCR, the TCRdb table keeps only in-frame clones and is missing some. The sample records more than 80,000 clones, roughly 88% being singletons. Sequencing was done on a sample of peripheral blood. The receptors shown here come from a man between 18 and 29 years old with COVID-19, enrolled during active disease.

The rearrangement joins TRBV10-3 to TRBJ2-7, with D perhaps matching TRBD1 (6 bases). The CDR3 sequence is 13 residues long. CDR1 is ENHRY and CDR2 is SYGVKD in the germline V gene. The germline V and J ends were trimmed by 3 bases and 7 bases, with 13 bases remaining between them. CDR3 in DNA: TGTGCCATCAGTGATACCAGGGGAAGGGAGCAGTACTTC. Its protein product is CAISDTRGREQYF.

This chain joins TRBV19 and TRBJ1-2, with 9 bases matching TRBD1. CDR3 length: 17 amino acids. Germline values: CDR1 LNHDA, CDR2 SQIVND (reference sequence). Trimming cost V 5 bases and J 0 bases; bases outside gene matches: 10. CDR3 amino acids: CASSPHRGRGTNYGYTF. The CDR3, as DNA: TGTGCCAGTAGTCCCCACAGGGGGCGGGGGACTAACTATGGCTACACCTTC.

The rearrangement uses TRBV23-1 and TRBJ2-7, with D possibly TRBD1 on 6 matching bases. TRBV23-1 is treated as an ORF (open reading frame) with a function not yet certain. Between the trimmed V and J ends, which lost 0 bases and 2 bases, there was a span of 17 bases. This CDR3 comprises 17 residues. The CDR3 is CASSQSFVRDTAYEQYF. CDR3 nucleotides: TGCGCCAGCAGTCAATCTTTTGTGAGGGACACCGCCTACGAGCAGTACTTC.

The chain employs TRBV7-2 and TRBJ1-2; the D gene is possibly TRBD1 (6 bases). The CDR3 is made up of 16 amino acids. The V gene's germline CDR1 is SGHTA and CDR2 FQGNSA. The V end lost 0 bases, the J end lost 1 base, and 12 bases lay between the germline ends. CDR3 residues: CASSLADRGINYGYTF. The CDR3 bases are TGTGCCAGCAGCTTAGCGGACAGAGGGATTAACTATGGCTACACCTTC. The variable domain in full, with the rest retrieved from reference TRBV7-2 and TRBJ1-2, is GAGVSQSPSNKVTEKGKDVELRCDPISGHTALYWYRQSLGQGLEFLIYFQGNSAPDKSGLPSDRFSAERTGGSVSTLTIQRTQQEDSAVYLCASSLADRGINYGYTFGSGTRLTVV.

This chain uses TRBV19 with TRBJ1-5; no clear D. CDR3 size: 15 residues. Germline V CDR1 and CDR2: LNHDA, SQIVND (reference sequence). The V end lost 1 base, the J end lost 1 base, and 8 bases lay between the germline ends. CDR3 nucleotides: TGTGCCAGTAGTATAGTTGCAGAAAGCAATCAGCCCCAGCATTTT. It encodes CASSIVAESNQPQHF.